These 8 T cell receptor beta chains share one sample of origin, sequenced in a study of cytomegalovirus exposure and HLA in healthy donors. The PCR employed 60 Vbeta primers together with 13 Jbeta primers. This table comes from immunoSEQ multiplex PCR, and its TCRdb copy is limited to in-frame clones, with some not included. The table lists about 130,000 clones, about 82% of them singletons. The sequenced material came from PBMCs. These receptors all stem from a boy younger than 18 in good health and CMV-seronegative.

CDR3 bases: TGCAGCGCCCTAAACCCGACAGGGAACTACACCTTC. This translates into CSALNPTGNYTF. The chain has TRBV29-1 and TRBJ1-2, with TRBD1 matching over 7 bases. Germline trimming cut 7 bases from V and 10 bases from J; bases unmatched to any gene: 12. Per the germline V gene, CDR1 is SQVTM and CDR2 is ANQGSEA. The CDR3 runs 12 residues.

The chain couples TRBV30 to TRBJ1-1, with D unclear. Germline V gene data show CDR1 as GTSNPN and CDR2 as SVGIG (reference sequence). Trimming removed 0 bases at V and 8 bases at J, with 16 bases between. CDR3 length: 14 amino acids. CDR3 DNA sequence: TGTGCCTGGAGTGTAGGAGGCAGCCGTTACGAAGCTTTCTTT. It codes for CAWSVGGSRYEAFF.

The chain combines TRBV6-9 with TRBJ2-1; unclear D gene. This CDR3 contains 12 residues. V was pared by 6 bases and J by 9 bases, with 12 bases between. The germline CDR1 and CDR2 sequences are MNHGY and SVAAGI. In DNA form, the CDR3 reads TGTGCCAGCAGGCCCCGACTTGGTGAGCAGTTCTTC. It codes for CASRPRLGEQFF.

This clone was counted between two and nine times. The genes are TRBV29-1 and TRBJ1-1, with D hard to call. The CDR3 sequence is 15 residues long. The V gene's germline CDR1 is SQVTM and CDR2 ANQGSEA. Deletions cut 2 bases from V and 2 bases from J, with 15 bases between. Written as DNA, the CDR3 is TGCAGCGTTGAACCGAGGAGCACAATAAACACTGAAGCTTTCTTT. Amino acid sequence: CSVEPRSTINTEAFF.

The J gene is TRBJ1-5, the V gene TRBV27, with TRBD1 matching 9 bases. V lost 5 bases and J lost 0; bases outside the gene matches: 5. The CDR3 is 16 residues long. Looked up from germline, CDR1 is MNHEY and CDR2 is SMNVEV (reference sequence). CDR3 coding DNA: TGTGCCAGCAGTCCCGGGACAGGGAATAGCAATCAGCCCCAGCATTTT. Encoded protein: CASSPGTGNSNQPQHF.

The chain combines TRBV9 with TRBJ2-7, with 7 positions matching TRBD2. CDR1 is SGDLS and CDR2 is YYNGEE in the germline V gene. The length of the CDR3 is 15 residues. V dropped 4 bases and J dropped 1; count of bases not matched to a gene: 8. Here the CDR3 reads CASSPRRDYSYEQYF. CDR3 bases: TGTGCCAGCAGCCCCCGCCGGGACTATTCCTACGAGCAGTACTTC. The full variable domain, rest sourced from reference TRBV9 and TRBJ2-7, is DSGVTQTPKHLITATGQRVTLRCSPRSGDLSVYWYQQSLDQGLQFLIQYYNGEERAKGNILERFSAQQFPDLHSELNLSSLELGDSALYFCASSPRRDYSYEQYFGPGTRLTVT.

V is TRBV27 and J is TRBJ1-2; no clear D gene. V was pared by 3 bases and J by 9 bases, with 14 bases between. The CDR3 length is 13 residues. Germline CDR1 and CDR2: MNHEY and SMNVEV (reference sequence). The CDR3 DNA follows: TGTGCCAGCAGTTTCCGTGAGGGAATAAGCTACACCTTC. Translation: CASSFREGISYTF.

Only a few counts were recorded for this clone. CDR3 in amino acids: CASSQDTSNLYEQYF. CDR3 bases: TGCGCCAGCAGCCAAGACACTAGTAATCTGTACGAGCAGTACTTC. This chain connects TRBV4-3 to TRBJ2-7; D is possibly TRBD2 (5 bases). CDR1 is LGHNA, CDR2 YSLEER, per germline. CDR3 length equals 15 residues. The ends were cut back, 0 bases at V and 4 bases at J, with 13 bases in the middle.